This T cell receptor (beta chain) emerged from a study of long-term antiretroviral therapy in people with HIV. On the study more broadly: By about a decade, the earliest samples predate the 2015 immediate-ART recommendation. Study results and limitations: Whichever time point was examined, clones expanded before ART dominated the repertoire.

A note on this clone: What it binds is not known.

CDR1 is GTSNPN and CDR2 is SVGIG in the germline V gene (reference sequence). The J segment lost 2 bases and the V segment lost 3 bases, leaving 7 bases of the junction unmatched. The CDR3 covers 14 residues. Sequencing relied on immunoSEQ assay v3.0, run at survey level. The protocol was immunoSEQ multiplex PCR, while the TCRdb copy is restricted to in-frame clones and leaves out a portion. This table has some 33,000 clones, 97% appearing once. The source is a man between 25 and 39 years old with HIV. This chain links TRBV30 with TRBJ2-7; 7 bases are a match to TRBD1. The source material was unsorted PBMCs, sampled 7.6 years after starting antiretroviral therapy. For the CDR3, the DNA is TGTGCCTGGAGAGACAGGGATCCCCCCTACGAGCAGTACTTC. Translated, it gives CAWRDRDPPYEQYF.